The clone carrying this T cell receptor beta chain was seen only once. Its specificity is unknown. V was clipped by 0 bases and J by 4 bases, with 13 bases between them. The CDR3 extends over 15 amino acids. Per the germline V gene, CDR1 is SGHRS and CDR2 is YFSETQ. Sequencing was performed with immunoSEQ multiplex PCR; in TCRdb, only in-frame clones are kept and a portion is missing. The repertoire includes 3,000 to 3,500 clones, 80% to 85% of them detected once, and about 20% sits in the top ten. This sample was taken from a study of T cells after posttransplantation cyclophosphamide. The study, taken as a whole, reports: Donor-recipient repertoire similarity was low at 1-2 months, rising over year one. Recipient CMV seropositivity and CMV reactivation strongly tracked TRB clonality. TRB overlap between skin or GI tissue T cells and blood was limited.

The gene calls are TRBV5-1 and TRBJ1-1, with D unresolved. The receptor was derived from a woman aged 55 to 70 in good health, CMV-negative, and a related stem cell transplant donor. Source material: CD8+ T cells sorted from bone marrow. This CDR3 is CASSLVGFSGTEAFF. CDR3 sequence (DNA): TGCGCCAGCAGCTTGGTAGGCTTTTCGGGCACTGAAGCTTTCTTT. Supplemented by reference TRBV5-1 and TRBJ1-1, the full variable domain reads KAGVTQTPRYLIKTRGQQVTLSCSPISGHRSVSWYQQTPGQGLQFLFEYFSETQRNKGNFPGRFSGRQFSNSRSEMNVSTLELGDSALYLCASSLVGFSGTEAFFGQGTRLTVV.